The source of this TCR beta chain is a study of blood T cell repertoires in COVID-19. Across the whole study: Specimens from acute and convalescent COVID-19 originated in the United States, Italy and Spain.

Losses at the gene ends were 6 bases for V and 6 bases for J; bases not matched to a gene: 8. The CDR3 totals 13 residues. The protocol was immunoSEQ multiplex PCR, while the TCRdb copy is restricted to in-frame clones and leaves out a portion. The top ten clones hold around 2.3% of a sample with about 140,000 clones, around 90% of them seen once. This receptor was obtained from a human donor with COVID-19, enrolled during active disease. The donor label of this sample is uncertain. Material for sequencing was peripheral blood. The chain joins TRBV12-3 or TRBV12-4 to TRBJ2-7; 7 bases agree with TRBD2. In nucleotides, the CDR3 is TGTGCCAGCAGACGGACTAGTCTGAGCGAGCAGTACTTC. The encoded protein is CASRRTSLSEQYF.